The entry that follows covers one T cell receptor beta chain sequence. Its antigen remains unidentified. Barcoded TCR alpha and TCR beta cDNA libraries with UMIs came from 5'RACE using constant-segment primers. In TCRdb, the 5' RACE reads were re-called with MiXCR into one record per CDR3 protein. Of about 290,000 distinct CDR3 sequences detected, approximately 15% appear once; the ten largest clones hold about a fifth. This sample stems from a study of T-cell memory formation after mild COVID-19. Study-level background: For the most part, TCR clusters were specific to one donor. Whole-study results and caveats: Shrinking CD4+ clones resided mostly in CM and EM, and CD8+ ones in EMRA. Prior to infection, memory already included some responding clones, suggesting cross-reactive memory joined.

V shed 7 bases and J 4 bases; nucleotides not matched to a gene: 14. Per the germline V gene, CDR1 is MNHNY and CDR2 is SVGAGI (reference sequence). The CDR3 runs 16 residues. The rearrangement uses TRBV6-6 and TRBJ2-3, with 7 bases identical to TRBD1. The clonotype originates from a man aged 18 to 29 who had mild COVID-19 (a few samples of this study predate the infection). Cell type and time point are not known. Sequencing was performed on PBMCs or a T cell subset sorted from them (not recorded which). The CDR3 DNA sequence: TGTGCCAGCAACATACACTGGCAGGGGGTTTCAGATACGCAGTATTTT. Its translation: CASNIHWQGVSDTQYF.